Listed below are T cell receptor beta chains from one sample, sequenced in a study of OX40 agonist ivuxolimab in advanced cancers. Data came from immunoSEQ multiplex PCR; TCRdb stores just in-frame clones and leaves some out. The sample comprises 74,000 or so clones, roughly 84% of which are singletons, and approximately 2% rests with the top ten. The sequencing here drew on CD4+ or CD8+ T cells sorted from blood, taken in a trial of the OX40 agonist ivuxolimab. These receptors were obtained from an adult with an advanced solid tumor such as melanoma, head and neck, liver or kidney cancer. Each CDR3 is given with its conserved first and last residue. The D gene is left open where the match is weak. For some rows the clone size is stated as once, few or many, or as a class when expanded; others skip it.

v_gene: TRBV5-6; abundance: NA; d_gene: NA; j_gene: TRBJ2-1; CDR3nt: TGTGCCAGCAGCTTGGGGGTACGGGCTGCGAGCTCCTACAATGAGCAGTTCTTC; CDR3aa: CASSLGVRAASSYNEQFF
v_gene: TRBV9; abundance: NA; d_gene: TRBD1; j_gene: TRBJ2-1; CDR3nt: TGTGCCAGCAGCCCCCACGGACAGGGTTACAATGAGCAGTTCTTC; CDR3aa: CASSPHGQGYNEQFF
v_gene: TRBV18; abundance: NA; d_gene: NA; j_gene: TRBJ1-1; CDR3nt: TGTGCCAGCTCACCACTCGGGGGCGCGGAAGCTTTCTTT; CDR3aa: CASSPLGGAEAFF
v_gene: TRBV18; abundance: NA; d_gene: NA; j_gene: TRBJ1-4; CDR3nt: TGTGCCAGCTCACCGAATGGGGATTATAATGAAAAACTGTTTTTT; CDR3aa: CASSPNGDYNEKLFF
v_gene: TRBV6-5; abundance: NA; d_gene: NA; j_gene: TRBJ1-1; CDR3nt: TGTGCCAGCAGTTACTCGGCGACACAGCCCAGCACTGAAGCTTTCTTT; CDR3aa: CASSYSATQPSTEAFF
v_gene: TRBV6-5; abundance: NA; d_gene: NA; j_gene: TRBJ1-2; CDR3nt: TGTGCCAGCAGTTCAGGGATGGATGGCTACACCTTC; CDR3aa: CASSSGMDGYTF
v_gene: TRBV7-9; abundance: NA; d_gene: NA; j_gene: TRBJ2-3; CDR3nt: TGTGCCAGCAGCTTTGGTACCACAGATACGCAGTATTTT; CDR3aa: CASSFGTTDTQYF
v_gene: TRBV19; abundance: NA; d_gene: NA; j_gene: TRBJ1-5; CDR3nt: TGTGCCACCAAGGGAGATTTCAATCAGCCCCAGCATTTT; CDR3aa: CATKGDFNQPQHF
v_gene: TRBV28; abundance: once; d_gene: NA; j_gene: TRBJ2-3; CDR3nt: TGTGCCAGCACCCCCGGCGGAGGCACAGATACGCAGTATTTT; CDR3aa: CASTPGGGTDTQYF
v_gene: TRBV18; abundance: NA; d_gene: TRBD1; j_gene: TRBJ2-7; CDR3nt: TGTGCCAGTCAGCGAAACAGGGGGAACAACGAGCAGTACTTC; CDR3aa: CASQRNRGNNEQYF
v_gene: TRBV6-5; abundance: NA; d_gene: NA; j_gene: TRBJ2-1; CDR3nt: TGTGCCAGCAGGCCAACCACTAGGGGTAGTGAGCAGTTCTTC; CDR3aa: CASRPTTRGSEQFF
v_gene: TRBV30; abundance: NA; d_gene: NA; j_gene: TRBJ1-2; CDR3nt: TGTGCCGGACGATACAGGGAATCTGGCTACACCTTC; CDR3aa: CAGRYRESGYTF
v_gene: TRBV5-4; abundance: NA; d_gene: NA; j_gene: TRBJ2-4; CDR3nt: TGTGCCAGCAGCCCGGGACTAGCCAAAAACATTCAGTACTTC; CDR3aa: CASSPGLAKNIQYF
v_gene: TRBV25-1; abundance: NA; d_gene: TRBD1; j_gene: TRBJ1-2; CDR3nt: TGTGCCAGCGTCCCAGGGGGCAAGGACTATGGCTACACCTTC; CDR3aa: CASVPGGKDYGYTF
v_gene: TRBV15; abundance: NA; d_gene: NA; j_gene: TRBJ1-5; CDR3nt: TGTGCCACCAGCTCCCGTCGGACAGGCAATCAGCCCCAGCATTTT; CDR3aa: CATSSRRTGNQPQHF
v_gene: TRBV18; abundance: NA; d_gene: TRBD1; j_gene: TRBJ2-5; CDR3nt: TGTGCCAGCTCACGACAGGGGGCTCAGACAGCGACCCAGTACTTC; CDR3aa: CASSRQGAQTATQYF
v_gene: TRBV11-2; abundance: NA; d_gene: TRBD2; j_gene: TRBJ2-5; CDR3nt: TGTGCCAGCAGCTCAGGCCAAGCGGGGGACGGAGAGACCCAGTACTTC; CDR3aa: CASSSGQAGDGETQYF